This T cell receptor (beta chain) was recovered during a study of T-cell memory formation after mild COVID-19. General study points: Day 15 to 85 contracting clones showed balanced CD4/CD8; later expanders leaned CD4+. Nothing confirmed that second-wave clones peaking on day 37 were specific for SARS-CoV-2. Researchers found some responding clones in pre-infection memory, a sign that cross-reactive memory joined.

This clonotype was recorded many times. No antigen is known for it. The CDR3 covers 16 residues. V lost 6 bases to trimming and J lost 0 bases; unmatched junction nucleotides: 6. TCRdb independently ran MiXCR on the 5' RACE reads; one entry per CDR3 protein. Of tens of thousands of distinct CDR3 sequences listed, about 21% are singletons. The specimen was PBMCs or a T cell subset sorted from them (not recorded which). The genes are TRBV12-3 or TRBV12-4 and TRBJ2-3, with 10 bases fitting TRBD2. The origin of this receptor is an adult who had mild COVID-19 (a few samples of this study predate the infection). Cell type and time point are not known. DNA for the CDR3: TGTGCCAGCAGAAGAGCGGGGGGGCCCAGCACAGATACGCAGTATTTT. Translation: CASRRAGGPSTDTQYF.